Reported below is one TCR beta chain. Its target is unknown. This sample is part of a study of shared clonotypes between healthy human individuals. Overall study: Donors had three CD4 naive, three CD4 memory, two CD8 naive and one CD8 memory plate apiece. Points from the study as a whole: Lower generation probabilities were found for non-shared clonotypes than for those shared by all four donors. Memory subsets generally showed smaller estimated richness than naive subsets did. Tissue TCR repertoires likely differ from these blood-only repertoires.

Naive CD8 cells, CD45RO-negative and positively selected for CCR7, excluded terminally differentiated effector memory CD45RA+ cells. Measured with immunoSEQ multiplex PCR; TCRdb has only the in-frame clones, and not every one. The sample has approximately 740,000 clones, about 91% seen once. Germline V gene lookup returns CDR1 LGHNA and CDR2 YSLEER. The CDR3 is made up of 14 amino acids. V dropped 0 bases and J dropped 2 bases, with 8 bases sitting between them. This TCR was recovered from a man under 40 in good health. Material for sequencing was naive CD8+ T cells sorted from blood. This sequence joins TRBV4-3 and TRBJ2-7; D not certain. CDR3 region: CASSQDHRAYEQYF. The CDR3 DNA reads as TGCGCCAGCAGCCAAGATCATCGTGCCTACGAGCAGTACTTC.